This T cell receptor beta chain was profiled in a study of shared clonotypes between healthy human individuals. This clone was detected once. Trimming took off 5 bases at V and 0 bases at J, with 14 bases between the two ends. From germline, CDR1 is SGHAT and CDR2 FQNNGV. This CDR3 is built from 17 residues. Sequenced by immunoSEQ multiplex PCR; TCRdb stores in-frame clones only, minus some. Of about 1 million clones detected, approximately 76% appear once; the ten largest clones hold 1.4% to 1.5%. The sequence was collected from a man younger than 35 in good health. Sequencing was carried out using memory CD4+ T cells sorted from blood. Subset: CD45RA-negative fraction. The chain carries TRBV11-2 and TRBJ2-6; D is unclear. This CDR3 is CASSLSLISSGANVLTF. CDR3 DNA sequence: TGTGCCAGCAGCCTAAGCTTGATTTCCTCTGGGGCCAACGTCCTGACTTTC.